These 32 T cell receptor beta chains came from one sample sequenced in a study of glioma-infiltrating T cells after dendritic cell vaccination (dated by TCRdb to about 2016). The receptor library was made with the immunoSEQ multiplex PCR assay. Entries here come from immuneACCESS through TCRdb and include only in-frame sequences with V and J called. Some clones fail to appear in such tables; in the studies checked, an unresolved V gene covers under half of the shortfall, and the cause of the remainder is unknown. The sample includes 55,000 to 75,000 clones, with about 86% observed a single time. Less than 8% of the sample goes to the ten largest clones. Sequenced here: blood, sampled before dendritic cell vaccination. These receptors came from a human donor with glioblastoma.

The CDR3 DNA sequence: TGTGCCAGCAGCGTAGGGGAAGGGACACACACCGCTAAGGATACGCAGTATTTT. This encodes CASSVGEGTHTAKDTQYF. This rearrangement joins TRBV9 to TRBJ2-3; the D gene is possibly TRBD1 (6 bases). V was cut by 0 bases and J by 6 bases, with 23 bases left in between. Germline V gene data show CDR1 as SGDLS and CDR2 as YYNGEE. The CDR3 is 18 amino acids. Drawing the rest from reference TRBV9 and TRBJ2-3, the complete variable domain is DSGVTQTPKHLITATGQRVTLRCSPRSGDLSVYWYQQSLDQGLQFLIQYYNGEERAKGNILERFSAQQFPDLHSELNLSSLELGDSALYFCASSVGEGTHTAKDTQYFGPGTRLTVL.

This sequence joins TRBV6-5 and TRBJ2-7; tentative D call: TRBD2 (6 bases). V was trimmed by 6 bases and J by 2 bases, leaving 8 bases between them. The CDR3 extends over 12 amino acids. Germline CDR1 MNHEY, CDR2 SVGAGI. The CDR3 DNA reads as TGTGCCAGCAGGGGGGGACCCTACGAGCAGTACTTC. Protein product: CASRGGPYEQYF.

This clone was observed a few times. This chain uses TRBV9 with TRBJ1-3; D is possibly TRBD1 (6 bases). Germline CDR1 is SGDLS and CDR2 is YYNGEE. The CDR3 totals 15 residues. The ends were cut back, 0 bases at V and 3 bases at J, with 10 bases in the middle. CDR3 amino acids: CASSVGQGLGNTIYF. CDR3 DNA: TGTGCCAGCAGCGTAGGCCAGGGGCTTGGAAACACCATATATTTT.

The J gene is TRBJ2-2, the V gene TRBV6-1; 8 positions agree with TRBD1. The V and J ends lost 4 bases and 1 base, in that order; junction bases with no gene match: 2. Germline assignment: CDR1 MNHNS and CDR2 SASEGT. The CDR3 loop spans 15 amino acids. CDR3 residues: CASSAGTGNTGELFF. The CDR3 DNA sequence: TGTGCCAGCAGTGCCGGGACAGGGAACACCGGGGAGCTGTTTTTT.

This clone was seen a few times. The chain has TRBV19 and TRBJ1-1, with D hard to call. V shed 5 bases and J shed 3 bases, with 10 bases lying between them. The germline V gene encodes CDR1 LNHDA and CDR2 SQIVND (reference sequence). There are 13 residues in the CDR3. The CDR3 loop is CASSSSVDTEAFF. The CDR3 nucleotides are TGTGCCAGTAGTTCATCGGTGGACACTGAAGCTTTCTTT.

The genes are TRBV5-1 and TRBJ1-5; perhaps TRBD1 as D (6 bases). Per germline, CDR1 SGHRS and CDR2 YFSETQ. Trimming left V 4 bases short and J 5 bases short, with 13 bases between. The CDR3 sequence is 14 residues long. This CDR3 reads CASSPGTPHQPQHF. The CDR3 DNA reads TGCGCCAGCAGCCCCGGGACACCCCATCAGCCCCAGCATTTT. The entire variable domain, with the rest obtained from reference TRBV5-1 and TRBJ1-5, is as follows: KAGVTQTPRYLIKTRGQQVTLSCSPISGHRSVSWYQQTPGQGLQFLFEYFSETQRNKGNFPGRFSGRQFSNSRSEMNVSTLELGDSALYLCASSPGTPHQPQHFGDGTRLSIL.

This clone was detected only once. The rearrangement links TRBV30 to TRBJ1-2; D not certain. The V end was cut by 3 bases, the J end by 0 bases, with 8 bases between. Germline V gene lookup returns CDR1 GTSNPN and CDR2 SVGIG (reference sequence). The CDR3 length is 13 residues. CDR3 DNA: TGTGCCTGGAGCGACCTAGCTAACTATGGCTACACCTTC. It specifies CAWSDLANYGYTF.

The CDR3 here is CASSPPQAGGATDTQYF. In DNA, the CDR3 is TGTGCCAGCTCACCACCGCAAGCGGGGGGGGCCACAGATACGCAGTATTTT. The J gene is TRBJ2-3, the V gene TRBV18; 10 positions agree with TRBD2. The junction had 5 bases not matched to a gene; V was cut back by 0 bases and J by 2 bases. CDR1 is KGHSH and CDR2 is LQKENI in the germline V gene. The CDR3 is 17 residues long. The whole variable domain, filled in from reference TRBV18 and TRBJ2-3, reads NAGVMQNPRHLVRRRGQEARLRCSPMKGHSHVYWYRQLPEEGLKFMVYLQKENIIDESGMPKERFSAEFPKEGPSILRIQQVVRGDSAAYFCASSPPQAGGATDTQYFGPGTRLTVL.

The V and J genes are TRBV11-2 and TRBJ1-2; D remains ambiguous. From germline, CDR1 is SGHAT and CDR2 FQNNGV. Trimming left V 5 bases short and J 0 bases short, with 13 bases between. The length of the CDR3 is 15 residues. CDR3 nucleotide sequence: TGTGCCAGCAGCATCATATCCGGGACTAACTATGGCTACACCTTC. Translated, it gives CASSIISGTNYGYTF.

A word on this clone: The sample carries other DNA sequences with the same CDR3. This sequence joins TRBV11-2 and TRBJ2-3; D might be TRBD2 (5 bases). The germline V gene encodes CDR1 SGHAT and CDR2 FQNNGV. The CDR3 runs 13 residues. V lost 1 base and J 4 bases, leaving 6 bases between the germline ends. In DNA form, the CDR3 reads TGTGCCAGCAGCTTAGGGGGAGCAGATACGCAGTATTTT. Its protein is CASSLGGADTQYF.

The chain uses TRBV7-2 and TRBJ2-2, with TRBD2 matching 7 bases. The V gene end was trimmed by 5 bases and the J gene end by 5 bases; junction bases not matched to a gene: 8. Germline CDR1 is SGHTA and CDR2 is FQGNSA. The CDR3 runs to 15 residues. The DNA of the CDR3 is TGTGCCAGCAGCCGACTGGCGGGGGTGACCGGGGAGCTGTTTTTT. Amino acids: CASSRLAGVTGELFF. The whole variable domain, remainder taken from reference TRBV7-2 and TRBJ2-2, is GAGVSQSPSNKVTEKGKDVELRCDPISGHTALYWYRQSLGQGLEFLIYFQGNSAPDKSGLPSDRFSAERTGGSVSTLTIQRTQQEDSAVYLCASSRLAGVTGELFFGEGSRLTVL.

V usage is TRBV5-1 and J usage is TRBJ1-1, with a tentative D call TRBD1 (6 bases). Germline V lookup: CDR1 SGHRS, CDR2 YFSETQ. With 5 bases removed from V and 6 bases from J, the gap between germline ends came to 14 bases. The CDR3 has 13 residues. The CDR3 loop reads CASSKGPGAEAFF. The CDR3 DNA follows: TGCGCCAGCAGTAAGGGACCAGGGGCTGAAGCTTTCTTT.

CDR3: CASSSRREDGYTF. In DNA, the CDR3 is TGTGCCAGCAGTTCGCGACGGGAGGATGGCTACACCTTC. The rearrangement links TRBV6-6 to TRBJ1-2; no firm D call. This CDR3 spans 13 amino acids. The germline V and J ends were trimmed by 4 bases and 6 bases, with 12 bases remaining between them. Germline lookup yields CDR1 MNHNY and CDR2 SVGAGI (reference sequence).

The chain couples TRBV5-4 to TRBJ1-1, with 7 bases lining up with TRBD1. Germline V gene data show CDR1 as SGHNT and CDR2 as YYREEE (reference sequence). After removal of 0 bases from V and 7 bases from J, the junction contained 6 bases not matched to a gene. There are 14 residues in the CDR3. In DNA form, the CDR3 reads TGTGCCAGCAGCTTGGACAGGGGAGGTGGTGAAGCTTTCTTT. As protein: CASSLDRGGGEAFF.

The chain has TRBV14 and TRBJ1-2; D might be TRBD1 (6 bases). CDR3 length: 16 amino acids. Germline CDR1 is SGHDN and CDR2 is FVKESK. The V and J ends lost 0 bases and 2 bases respectively, with 13 bases between them. The CDR3, as DNA: TGTGCCAGCAGCCAAGATCGGACAGACGTGAACTATGGCTACACCTTC. Translation gives CASSQDRTDVNYGYTF.

This chain joins TRBV6-6 and TRBJ1-2, with D possibly matching TRBD1 (6 bases). Germline V gene data show CDR1 as MNHNY and CDR2 as SVGAGI (reference sequence). CDR3 size: 14 residues. The V end lost 7 bases, the J end lost 8 bases, and 20 bases lay between the germline ends. CDR3 in amino acids: CASITAGGGIGYTF. In DNA, the CDR3 is TGTGCCAGCATCACAGCGGGGGGCGGCATCGGCTACACCTTC.

V gene TRBV15 combines with J gene TRBJ1-2, with D tentatively TRBD1 (6 bases). Germline V gene data show CDR1 as LNHNV and CDR2 as YYDKDF (reference sequence). The CDR3 extends over 13 amino acids. Trimming removed 3 bases at V and 4 bases at J, with 9 bases between. CDR3 sequence reads: CATSSRGSYGYTF. In nucleotides, the CDR3 is TGTGCCACCAGCAGCAGGGGTAGCTATGGCTACACCTTC.

The gene calls are TRBV29-1 and TRBJ2-7; possible D gene TRBD1, 6 bases. The CDR3 is made up of 13 amino acids. CDR1 is SQVTM, CDR2 ANQGSEA, per germline. Trimming took off 7 bases at V and 3 bases at J, with 16 bases between the two ends. The CDR3 coding sequence is TGCAGCGCCGCCCGGGCAGGGGACTACGAGCAGTACTTC. Translated: CSAARAGDYEQYF.

The rearrangement joins TRBV4-3 to TRBJ1-4; D gene uncertain. CDR3 length: 15 amino acids. The V gene lost 0 bases and the J gene lost 3 bases, with 8 bases spanning the gap. Germline lookup yields CDR1 LGHNA and CDR2 YSLEER. CDR3 loop: CASSQELVANEKLFF. In DNA, the CDR3 is TGCGCCAGCAGCCAAGAACTGGTAGCTAATGAAAAACTGTTTTTT.

About this clone itself: Other DNA sequences of this sample code for an identical CDR3. This chain joins TRBV6-6 and TRBJ1-1; D remains ambiguous. Deletions cut 0 bases from V and 1 base from J, with 6 bases between. CDR3 size: 14 residues. Germline V CDR1 and CDR2: MNHNY, SVGAGI (reference sequence). As DNA, the CDR3 is TGTGCCAGCAGTTACTCGGCGGGGAACACTGAAGCTTTCTTT. It is translated as CASSYSAGNTEAFF.

V and J are TRBV19 and TRBJ1-3, with D perhaps TRBD1 (6 bases). Per the germline V gene, CDR1 is LNHDA and CDR2 is SQIVND (reference sequence). The V gene lost 6 bases and the J gene lost 0 bases, with 12 bases spanning the gap. There are 15 residues in the CDR3. CDR3 bases: TGTGCCAGTAGGATGGACAGAGCCTCTGGAAACACCATATATTTT. Encoded protein: CASRMDRASGNTIYF. Full variable domain (remainder filled in from reference TRBV19 and TRBJ1-3): DGGITQSPKYLFRKEGQNVTLSCEQNLNHDAMYWYRQDPGQGLRLIYYSQIVNDFQKGDIAEGYSVSREKKESFPLTVTSAQKNPTAFYLCASRMDRASGNTIYFGEGSWLTVV.

The gene calls are TRBV5-6 and TRBJ1-2, with a weak D call TRBD1 (6 bases). V was trimmed by 2 bases and J by 0 bases, leaving 8 bases between them. CDR3 length equals 14 residues. Germline values: CDR1 SGHDT, CDR2 YYEEEE. The CDR3 nucleotides read TGTGCCAGCAGCTTTCAGGGGACTAACTATGGCTACACCTTC. Amino acid sequence: CASSFQGTNYGYTF.

The V and J genes are TRBV18 and TRBJ1-1; D not certain. CDR3 length equals 14 residues. Germline V lookup: CDR1 KGHSH, CDR2 LQKENI. V dropped 3 bases and J dropped 1 base, with 9 bases sitting between them. The CDR3 reads CASSPGGGNTEAFF. The CDR3 coding sequence is TGTGCCAGCTCACCGGGAGGTGGGAACACTGAAGCTTTCTTT.

This clone was seen just once. The chain carries TRBV19 and TRBJ1-2; 12 bases are shared with TRBD1. V dropped 5 bases and J dropped 8; count of bases not matched to a gene: 9. This CDR3 spans 15 amino acids. CDR1 and CDR2 from the germline V gene are LNHDA and SQIVND (reference sequence). Written as DNA, the CDR3 is TGTGCCAGTAGTCCCGGGACAGGGGGCTATCGGGGCTACACCTTC. This sequence encodes CASSPGTGGYRGYTF.

This rearrangement joins TRBV7-2 to TRBJ2-7; 8 bases are shared with TRBD1. V lost 1 base and J lost 6; bases outside the gene matches: 2. This CDR3 is built from 13 residues. Germline V gene data show CDR1 as SGHTA and CDR2 as FQGNSA. The CDR3 DNA reads as TGTGCCAGCAGCTTAGGCGACAGGGGCGAGCAGTACTTC. Its protein is CASSLGDRGEQYF. The full variable domain, completed using reference TRBV7-2 and TRBJ2-7, is GAGVSQSPSNKVTEKGKDVELRCDPISGHTALYWYRQSLGQGLEFLIYFQGNSAPDKSGLPSDRFSAERTGGSVSTLTIQRTQQEDSAVYLCASSLGDRGEQYFGPGTRLTVT.

This sequence joins TRBV9 and TRBJ2-4; 8 positions agree with TRBD2. The CDR3 covers 15 residues. Losses at the gene ends were 3 bases for V and 5 bases for J; bases not matched to a gene: 7. Germline CDR1 is SGDLS and CDR2 is YYNGEE. This CDR3 is CASSAGGAKENIQYF. The DNA of the CDR3 is TGTGCCAGCAGCGCCGGGGGGGCCAAGGAAAACATTCAGTACTTC.

This chain joins TRBV2 and TRBJ1-5; 11 positions agree with TRBD1. Germline CDR1 and CDR2: SNHLY and FYNNEI. The ends lost 6 bases at V and 10 bases at J; junction bases unmatched: 5. CDR3 size: 13 residues. In DNA form, the CDR3 reads TGTGCCAGCAGGGACAGGGGGCAGGAACCCCAGCATTTT. Protein: CASRDRGQEPQHF.

The chain has TRBV9 and TRBJ2-2; possibly TRBD2 for D (5 bases). The V gene's germline CDR1 is SGDLS and CDR2 YYNGEE. V was shortened by 3 bases and J by 9 bases, with 12 bases between the two germline ends. This CDR3 is 13 amino acids long. The DNA of the CDR3 is TGTGCCAGCAGCGGAGAGGGATCCTGGGAGCTGTTTTTT. It encodes CASSGEGSWELFF.

The chain recombines TRBV6-1 with TRBJ2-1; 14 bases map to TRBD2. The trim removed 6 bases at V and 7 bases at J, leaving 5 bases unmatched. Germline-derived CDR1 and CDR2 are MNHNS and SASEGT. CDR3 length: 15 residues. The CDR3 nucleotides are TGTGCCAGCAGGGCGACTAGCGGGGGGGCAAATGAGCAGTTCTTC. Translating it yields CASRATSGGANEQFF.

V and J are TRBV5-1 and TRBJ1-1; tentative D call: TRBD1 (5 bases). The CDR3 is 13 amino acids. V was shortened by 5 bases and J by 3 bases, with 11 bases between the two germline ends. Germline values: CDR1 SGHRS, CDR2 YFSETQ. The chain's CDR3 is CASRSGKDTEAFF. The CDR3 DNA sequence: TGCGCCAGCAGATCAGGGAAGGACACTGAAGCTTTCTTT.

This clone was counted a few times. The rearrangement uses TRBV6-1 and TRBJ2-7; 8 nucleotides agree with TRBD2. The germline gives CDR1 MNHNS, CDR2 SASEGT. V gave up 7 bases and J gave up 0 bases; unmatched junction bases: 8. The CDR3 is made up of 15 amino acids. The CDR3 protein is CASNEAGGISYEQYF. CDR3 in DNA: TGTGCCAGCAATGAGGCGGGGGGAATCTCCTACGAGCAGTACTTC.

V is TRBV7-9 and J is TRBJ1-6; D ambiguous. Germline V gives CDR1 SEHNR, CDR2 FQNEAQ (reference sequence). V was clipped by 8 bases and J by 4 bases, with 9 bases between them. This CDR3 spans 13 amino acids. CDR3 DNA sequence: TGTGCCAGCTCGGAGGTTTATAATTCACCCCTCCACTTT. Protein sequence: CASSEVYNSPLHF.